The present T cell receptor beta chain was sequenced within a study of regulatory T cells in long-lasting Graves disease. For the study at large: Those with persistent Graves' disease had received antithyroid drugs for over 5 years with positive TSH receptor antibodies.

The time point here: persistent/refractory GD, antithyroid drugs over 5 years with positive TRAb. PBMCs provided the RNA from which the TCR library was made. CDR3 regions were amplified by Arm-PCR using iRepertoire HTBI primers to build TCR beta libraries. One entry per CDR3 protein results from TCRdb running MiXCR on the multiplex PCR reads. The table shows 650,000 to 850,000 distinct CDR3 sequences, with about 30% occurring only once. The germline V and J ends were trimmed by 4 bases and 4 bases, with 14 bases remaining between them. The CDR3 has 15 residues. Germline CDR1 LGHDT, CDR2 YNNKEL (reference sequence). Study-level results: Those with persistent Graves' had less TCR diversity than newly diagnosed patients. Since the sample size was small, accuracy may have been reduced. Persistent patients shared 2,500 to 3,000 public clonotypes among themselves. Newly diagnosed patients shared fewer, at under 1,000.

Points on this clonotype: Antigen unknown.

The specimen comprised peripheral blood mononuclear cells (PBMCs), sampled when the disease was refractory, from a patient treated with antithyroid drugs. The gene calls are TRBV3-1 and TRBJ1-5; maybe TRBD1 (6 bases). This sequence originates from a female donor with Graves disease. This CDR3 reads CASSPGGRANQPQHF. Written as DNA, the CDR3 is TGTGCCAGCAGCCCCGGGGGCAGGGCAAATCAGCCCCAGCATTTT.